These 9 T cell receptor beta chains originate from one sample sequenced in a study of control samples from healthy donors and cancer patients (dated by TCRdb to about 2020). Libraries came from the immunoSEQ multiplex PCR assay. TCRdb stores this immuneACCESS table with in-frame sequences only. Part of the clones is absent; in the studies checked, under half of the shortfall reflects unresolved V genes, and no reason is known for the rest. The sample table contains about 120,000 clones; only one count was recorded for 87% of them. The top ten clones comprise around 1.7% of the sample. Material for sequencing was blood. The receptors stem from a man in his late teens or twenties in good health.

This clone was seen more than once but under ten times. This chain uses TRBV3-1 (or the pseudogene TRBV3-2) with TRBJ1-1; the D gene is possibly TRBD1 (5 bases). The CDR3 has 14 amino acids. V was clipped by 4 bases and J by 7 bases, with 16 bases between them. Germline V CDR1 and CDR2: LGHDT, YNNKEL (reference sequence). The CDR3 sequence is CASSPRSRDVEAFF. DNA for the CDR3: TGTGCCAGCAGCCCCCGTTCCAGGGACGTTGAAGCTTTCTTT.

V usage is TRBV7-2 and J usage is TRBJ2-7, with TRBD2 as a possible D gene (5 bases). Germline loops: CDR1 SGHTA, CDR2 FQGNSA. Trimming shortened V by 1 base and J by 5 bases, and 9 bases separated the two germline ends. The CDR3 runs to 13 residues. CDR3 protein: CASSLERGHEQYF. The CDR3, as DNA: TGTGCCAGCAGCTTAGAGAGAGGGCACGAGCAGTACTTC.

The chain combines TRBV2 with TRBJ1-5; D is ambiguous. Germline lookup yields CDR1 SNHLY and CDR2 FYNNEI. Trimming took off 2 bases at V and 2 bases at J, with 4 bases between the two ends. The CDR3 runs 13 residues. CDR3 nucleotide sequence: TGTGCCAGCAGTGAATACGGCAATCAGCCCCAGCATTTT. It codes for CASSEYGNQPQHF. Filled out from reference TRBV2 and TRBJ1-5, the complete variable domain reads EPEVTQTPSHQVTQMGQEVILRCVPISNHLYFYWYRQILGQKVEFLVSFYNNEISEKSEIFDDQFSVERPDGSNFTLKIRSTKLEDSAMYFCASSEYGNQPQHFGDGTRLSIL.

This chain links TRBV29-1 with TRBJ1-5, with 8 nucleotides matching TRBD1. Trimming at V came to 5 bases and at J to 7 bases, leaving 7 bases not matched to a gene. Germline loops: CDR1 SQVTM, CDR2 ANQGSEA. This CDR3 comprises 13 residues. This CDR3 reads CSVQGQGEQPQHF. In DNA, the CDR3 is TGCAGCGTTCAAGGACAGGGAGAACAGCCCCAGCATTTT. Using reference TRBV29-1 and TRBJ1-5 for the parts outside the CDR3, the full variable domain is SAVISQKPSRDICQRGTSLTIQCQVDSQVTMMFWYRQQPGQSLTLIATANQGSEATYESGFVIDKFPISRPNLTFSTLTVSNMSPEDSSIYLCSVQGQGEQPQHFGDGTRLSIL.

This chain connects TRBV5-1 to TRBJ1-1; 8 bases map to TRBD1. The CDR3 sequence is 16 residues long. The trim removed 0 bases at V and 0 bases at J, leaving 4 bases unmatched. CDR1 is SGHRS and CDR2 is YFSETQ in the germline V gene. The CDR3, as DNA: TGCGCCAGCAGCTTGGCGAGGACAGGGATGAACACTGAAGCTTTCTTT. It codes for CASSLARTGMNTEAFF.

Notes on this clone: A much more abundant neighbour one base away suggests this may be a read error. The rearrangement links TRBV9 to TRBJ1-1; unclear D gene. The CDR3 is made up of 13 amino acids. CDR1 is SGDLS and CDR2 is YYNGEE in the germline V gene. Between the trimmed V and J ends, which lost 0 bases and 0 bases, there was a span of 3 bases. The CDR3 loop reads CASSVDMNTEAFF. CDR3 DNA: TGTGCCAGCAGCGTAGATATGAACACTGAAGCTTTCTTT.

This clone occurred once. This chain uses TRBV5-5 with TRBJ1-4, with TRBD1 as a possible D gene (5 bases). Trimming pared 0 bases from V and 5 bases from J, leaving 11 bases between. Germline CDR1 and CDR2: SGHKS and YYEKEE (reference sequence). The CDR3 runs 15 residues. CDR3 region: CASSLVLRQNEKLFF. CDR3 sequence (DNA): TGTGCCAGCAGCTTGGTACTGAGACAGAATGAAAAACTGTTTTTT.

The chain joins TRBV2 to TRBJ2-1, with D hard to call. The CDR3 is 13 residues long. From germline, CDR1 is SNHLY and CDR2 FYNNEI. The V gene lost 6 bases and the J gene lost 4 bases, with 10 bases spanning the gap. CDR3 amino acids: CASRFDGYNEQFF. The CDR3 DNA reads TGTGCCAGCAGATTCGACGGATACAATGAGCAGTTCTTC.

As concerns this clone: Compared with germline, one end of the junction differs, possibly owing to a read error. V and J are TRBV6-5 and TRBJ2-7, with D unclear. The CDR3 totals 13 residues. Germline V CDR1 and CDR2: MNHEY, SVGAGI. In DNA form, the CDR3 reads TGTGCCAGCAGTTATTCTCCGTCCGAAGAGCGGTACTTC. Amino acids: CASSYSPSEERYF.